This T cell receptor beta chain emerged from a study of response to subunit inactivated influenza vaccine. Points from the study as a whole: It was the authors' suggestion that each seasonal influenza vaccination recruits few new T cells.

This clonotype turned up a few times. Its specificity is unknown. Via MiXCR, TCRdb re-called the RT-PCR reads, giving one row per CDR3 protein. The sample has a few hundred thousand distinct CDR3 sequences, approximately 10% seen once; the top ten hold about 12%. With 6 bases removed from V and 5 bases from J, the gap between germline ends came to 14 bases. Germline V lookup: CDR1 MDHEN, CDR2 SYDVKM. The CDR3 loop spans 14 amino acids. The sequencing used PBMCs from blood, collected 45 days after vaccination. The gene calls are TRBV28 and TRBJ2-1; D may be TRBD1 (6 bases). This clonotype was obtained from a man in his fifties or sixties who received an inactivated influenza vaccine. For the CDR3, the DNA is TGTGCCAGCAGCCTACCGGGACACAACAATGAGCAGTTCTTC. As protein: CASSLPGHNNEQFF.